This T cell receptor (beta chain) stems from a study of identical twins. Overall study findings and caveats: Cord blood beta clonotypes that were abundant carried fewer insertions, and memory repertoires showed no such trend. In monozygotic twins, models underestimated the sharing of out-of-frame TCR alpha. Cross-sectional statistics underpinned the conclusions; the same donors were not followed.

TCRdb ran MiXCR on the 5' RACE reads and lists one entry per CDR3 protein. The table has hundreds of thousands of distinct CDR3 sequences, around 9.6% seen once. This clonotype was seen more than once but under ten times. Its target is unknown. V lost 4 bases and J 2 bases, leaving 13 bases between the germline ends. Germline assignment: CDR1 SGHNT and CDR2 YENEEA. The CDR3 runs 15 residues. Input material: memory (CD45RO+) T cells sorted from blood. The chain combines TRBV11-3 with TRBJ2-3; possible D gene TRBD1, 5 bases. The TCR was taken from a woman aged 18-29 years in good health. CDR3 in DNA: TGTGCCAGCAGCTGGCGACAGATCTACACAGATACGCAGTATTTT. Its translation: CASSWRQIYTDTQYF.